This T cell receptor beta chain derives from a study of cytomegalovirus exposure and HLA in healthy donors. Study-wide results and limits: In all likelihood, a cluster of highly shared sequence variants was a sequencing artifact.

The PCR made use of 60 Vbeta and 13 Jbeta primers. This table comes from immunoSEQ multiplex PCR, and its TCRdb copy is limited to in-frame clones, with some not included. The sample gives some 78,000 clones, 80% of which show up once; about 23% is in the top ten. Trimming removed 2 bases at V and 3 bases at J, with 13 bases between. CDR3 length: 14 residues. In germline, CDR1 is SQVTM, CDR2 ANQGSEA. As for this clone: The antigen is undetermined.

Sequenced sample: PBMCs. The sequence came from a woman aged 45-59 years in good health and CMV-seropositive. This chain uses TRBV29-1 with TRBJ1-2, with D perhaps matching TRBD1 (5 bases). The CDR3 bases are TGCAGCGTTGAACCCCAGGGCTTGGACTATGGCTACACCTTC. Residues: CSVEPQGLDYGYTF.